This T cell receptor (beta chain) comes out of a study of human T cells and chemical hapten exposure. The library labeled individual cDNA molecules by adding unique molecular identifiers to them. TCRdb re-called the RACE reads through MiXCR, storing one row per CDR3 protein. This sample has just under 60,000 distinct CDR3 sequences, with 9.5% to 15% found just once. Time point here: patch test 3, about 24 weeks after DPC sensitization. Treatment reported: therapeutic diphenylcyclopropenone sensitization with weekly scalp DPC. This clonotype was seen repeatedly, ten times or more. Germline CDR1 reads ENHRY; CDR2 reads SYGVKD. The CDR3 is 15 amino acids. The V end lost 6 bases, the J end lost 0 bases, and 15 bases lay between the germline ends.

The receptor was derived from a man aged 25-45 years with alopecia areata. Some clones in this sample may be carry-over from other donors' samples. J is TRBJ2-7 and V is TRBV10-3, with D possibly matching TRBD2 (7 bases). Sequenced material: whole blood, taken in connection with sensitization to the hapten diphenylcyclopropenone (DPC). The CDR3 loop reads CAISSGTYNSYEQYF. The CDR3 nucleotides read TGTGCCATCAGCAGCGGGACATACAACTCCTACGAGCAGTACTTC.